Below are 23 T cell receptor beta chains sequenced from a single sample in a study of CD8 T cells in ankylosing spondylitis. Study-level points and caveats: For ankylosing spondylitis blood, a TCR beta motif of 8 or 9 highly homologous variants appeared characteristic.

Which antigens these TCRs recognize remains unknown. TCRdb re-called the 5' RACE reads through MiXCR, storing one row per CDR3 protein. Of more than 600,000 distinct CDR3 sequences in the sample, around 20% were seen once. Sequencing was done on a sample of blood, either unsorted or a sorted T cell fraction (not recorded which). The origin of the receptors is a male donor with ankylosing spondylitis.

This clonotype was picked up a small number of times. The V and J genes are TRBV7-3 and TRBJ2-7; no clear D gene. CDR3 size: 10 residues. Between the trimmed V and J ends, which lost 4 bases and 6 bases, there was a span of 4 bases. Germline CDR1 SGHTA, CDR2 FQGTGA. CDR3 bases: TGTGCCAGCAGCTATGGCGAGCAGTACTTC. Translation: CASSYGEQYF.

In nucleotides, the CDR3 is TGTGCCAGCAGCCCAGTCGGTCAGGGAGGCAATCAGCCCCAGCATTTT. This codes for CASSPVGQGGNQPQHF. The chain couples TRBV7-8 to TRBJ1-5, with TRBD1 as a possible D gene (5 bases). This CDR3 has 16 residues. Trimming removed 5 bases at V and 2 bases at J, with 16 bases between. The germline CDR1 and CDR2 sequences are SGHVS and FQNEAQ.

The V and J genes are TRBV18 and TRBJ2-1; D unresolved. Trimming stripped 6 bases from V and 12 bases from J, with 12 bases between. The CDR3 extends over 11 amino acids. Germline loops: CDR1 KGHSH, CDR2 LQKENI. The CDR3 reads CASSTGGWQFF. In DNA form, the CDR3 reads TGTGCCAGCTCGACGGGTGGTTGGCAGTTCTTC.

DNA of the CDR3: TGTGCCAGCAGCCCCCGGGGGGGAGGCCGCAATGAGCAGTTCTTC. It specifies CASSPRGGGRNEQFF. The chain recombines TRBV3-1 with TRBJ2-1; the match to TRBD2 covers 8 bases. The CDR3 runs 15 residues. Germline V gene sequence: CDR1 LGHDT, CDR2 YNNKEL (reference sequence). V lost 4 bases to trimming and J lost 6 bases; unmatched junction nucleotides: 8.

The V call is TRBV24-1, the J call TRBJ2-2; the match to TRBD1 covers 7 bases. Trimming cost V 4 bases and J 3 bases; bases outside gene matches: 1. The CDR3 is 14 amino acids. Germline lookup yields CDR1 KGHDR and CDR2 SFDVKD. Here the CDR3 reads CATSETGYTGELFF. The CDR3 DNA reads as TGTGCCACCAGTGAGACAGGGTACACCGGGGAGCTGTTTTTT.

The chain joins TRBV12-3 or TRBV12-4 to TRBJ2-5; D not resolved. The V gene lost 1 base and the J gene lost 5 bases, with 11 bases spanning the gap. CDR3 size: 14 residues. This CDR3 is CASSLVRAGETQYF. CDR3 bases: TGTGCCAGCAGTTTAGTTAGGGCCGGGGAGACCCAGTACTTC.

This clonotype occurred a few times. The genes are TRBV19 and TRBJ1-1; D perhaps matches TRBD1 (6 bases). Germline values: CDR1 LNHDA, CDR2 SQIVND (reference sequence). The ends were cut back, 0 bases at V and 4 bases at J, with 12 bases in the middle. The CDR3 covers 15 residues. The CDR3, as DNA: TGTGCCAGTAGTATAGACATAACAGGGACCACTGAAGCTTTCTTT. Translated, it gives CASSIDITGTTEAFF.

The rearrangement uses TRBV20-1 and TRBJ2-3; TRBD1 aligns across 8 bases. This CDR3 has 12 amino acids. Unmatched junction bases numbered 4, after V lost 7 bases and J lost 4 bases. Germline V gene data show CDR1 as DFQATT and CDR2 as SNEGSKA (reference sequence). Here the CDR3 DNA reads TGCAGTGGGACAGGGAGCTCAGATACGCAGTATTTT. It specifies CSGTGSSDTQYF.

The table lists this clonotype with a few counts. This chain uses TRBV25-1 with TRBJ2-3; no definite D call. Germline CDR1 MGHDK, CDR2 SYGVNS. V was pared by 8 bases and J by 0 bases, with 15 bases between. CDR3 length equals 15 residues. The CDR3 DNA reads TGTGCCAGCCCCTTCCTACATACAAGCACAGATACGCAGTATTTT. It is translated as CASPFLHTSTDTQYF. Variable domain in full (rest from reference TRBV25-1 and TRBJ2-3): EADIYQTPRYLVIGTGKKITLECSQTMGHDKMYWYQQDPGMELHLIHYSYGVNSTEKGDLSSESTVSRIRTEHFPLTLESARPSHTSQYLCASPFLHTSTDTQYFGPGTRLTVL.

A single count supports this clonotype. The rearrangement uses TRBV6-1 and TRBJ2-6; a possible D gene is TRBD1 (6 bases). CDR1 and CDR2 (germline): MNHNS, SASEGT. The ends were cut back, 6 bases at V and 1 base at J, with 10 bases in the middle. The CDR3 has 15 residues. The CDR3 DNA follows: TGTGCCAGCAGGGACGACAGGTCTGGGGCCAACGTCCTGACTTTC. Translation: CASRDDRSGANVLTF.

This clonotype has more than one count but fewer than ten. The chain is built from TRBV28 and TRBJ2-5; D is ambiguous. The CDR3 is 14 amino acids. V dropped 2 bases and J dropped 4 bases, with 11 bases sitting between them. Germline CDR1 MDHEN, CDR2 SYDVKM. The CDR3 nucleotides read TGTGCCAGCAGTTTACAACCTAAGCGAGAGACCCAGTACTTC. Encoded protein: CASSLQPKRETQYF. Looking up the rest from reference TRBV28 and TRBJ2-5 gives the full variable domain: DVKVTQSSRYLVKRTGEKVFLECVQDMDHENMFWYRQDPGLGLRLIYFSYDVKMKEKGDIPEGYSVSREKKERFSLILESASTNQTSMYLCASSLQPKRETQYFGPGTRLLVL.

The CDR3 DNA reads TGCGCCAGCAGTACCAACGGACAGGGCCTATACTTC. This sequence encodes CASSTNGQGLYF. The gene calls are TRBV5-1 and TRBJ2-7; TRBD1 matches at 8 bases. The CDR3 runs to 12 residues. V was clipped by 5 bases and J by 13 bases; unmatched bases: 11. CDR1 and CDR2 (germline): SGHRS, YFSETQ. The entire variable domain, with the rest obtained from reference TRBV5-1 and TRBJ2-7, is as follows: KAGVTQTPRYLIKTRGQQVTLSCSPISGHRSVSWYQQTPGQGLQFLFEYFSETQRNKGNFPGRFSGRQFSNSRSEMNVSTLELGDSALYLCASSTNGQGLYFGPGTRLTVT.

The chain couples TRBV20-1 to TRBJ2-1; TRBD1 agrees at 10 bases. The germline V gene has CDR1 DFQATT and CDR2 SNEGSKA (reference sequence). This CDR3 region has 15 residues. Trimming at V came to 3 bases and at J to 7 bases, leaving 9 bases not matched to a gene. Here the CDR3 DNA reads TGCAGTGCTAGGACGACAGGGGGCTTGAGGAATGAGCAGTTCTTC. Translating gives CSARTTGGLRNEQFF.

This clonotype was detected ten times or more. The CDR3 sequence is CATSDSQARNSNQPQHF. CDR3 DNA: TGTGCCACCAGTGATTCCCAGGCCCGTAATAGCAATCAGCCCCAGCATTTT. The V call is TRBV24-1, the J call TRBJ1-5, with D unclear. Trimming left V 2 bases short and J 0 bases short, with 13 bases between. The CDR3 sequence is 17 residues long. Looked up from germline, CDR1 is KGHDR and CDR2 is SFDVKD.

This clonotype was counted ten times or more. This chain joins TRBV4-2 and TRBJ2-7; TRBD1 agrees at 9 bases. CDR1 and CDR2 from the germline V gene are LGHNA and YNFKEQ. The CDR3 is made up of 14 amino acids. The ends lost 1 base at V and 3 bases at J; junction bases unmatched: 1. The CDR3 DNA sequence: TGTGCCAGCAGCCAAGGGGGACAGGGCTACGAGCAGTACTTC. It specifies CASSQGGQGYEQYF.

In this sample, this clonotype turned up a few times. The chain uses TRBV10-3 and TRBJ2-1; TRBD1 matches 8 bases. Per the germline V gene, CDR1 is ENHRY and CDR2 is SYGVKD. The CDR3 loop spans 14 amino acids. Trimming at V came to 4 bases and at J to 6 bases, leaving 5 bases not matched to a gene. CDR3 in amino acids: CAISGQGAINEQFF. CDR3 DNA: TGTGCCATCAGTGGGCAGGGGGCTATCAATGAGCAGTTCTTC.

This clonotype was seen a few times. J is TRBJ1-1 and V is TRBV5-1; TRBD1 is a possible D gene (6 bases). Germline CDR1 is SGHRS and CDR2 is YFSETQ. With 4 bases removed from V and 6 bases from J, the gap between germline ends came to 19 bases. This CDR3 comprises 15 residues. CDR3 residues: CASSTDGTPGAEAFF. The CDR3, as DNA: TGCGCCAGCAGCACCGACGGGACACCCGGGGCTGAAGCTTTCTTT.

This rearrangement joins TRBV4-2 to TRBJ2-3, with D possibly TRBD1 on 6 matching bases. CDR3 length equals 14 residues. Trimming pared 2 bases from V and 5 bases from J, leaving 11 bases between. Per the germline V gene, CDR1 is LGHNA and CDR2 is YNFKEQ. The CDR3 DNA reads as TGTGCCAGCAGCCAACTCATGACAGGAGATACGCAGTATTTT. Protein: CASSQLMTGDTQYF.

V usage is TRBV9 and J usage is TRBJ2-7; the D is unclear. From germline, CDR1 is SGDLS and CDR2 YYNGEE. Trimming took 3 bases from V and 0 from J, leaving 7 bases between them. This CDR3 has 13 amino acids. CDR3: CASSDSSSYEQYF. The CDR3 DNA is TGTGCCAGCAGCGACAGTAGCTCCTACGAGCAGTACTTC.

The table lists this clonotype with many counts. The rearrangement joins TRBV20-1 to TRBJ2-5; possibly TRBD2 for D (7 bases). V lost 6 bases, J lost 2 bases, and 16 bases lay in between. Per the germline V gene, CDR1 is DFQATT and CDR2 is SNEGSKA (reference sequence). This CDR3 spans 14 amino acids. CDR3 residues: CSAGPSGTQETQYF. The CDR3, as DNA: TGCAGTGCCGGCCCAAGCGGGACACAAGAGACCCAGTACTTC.

This clonotype has a count of ten or more. This sequence joins TRBV29-1 and TRBJ2-4, with 8 bases lining up with TRBD2. Germline CDR1 and CDR2: SQVTM and ANQGSEA. V dropped 0 bases and J dropped 6; count of bases not matched to a gene: 7. The CDR3 covers 15 residues. The CDR3 loop reads CSVEEGRLAGNIQYF. The CDR3 DNA is TGCAGCGTTGAAGAAGGTCGGCTAGCGGGAAACATTCAGTACTTC.

The genes are TRBV7-2 and TRBJ2-2; D perhaps matches TRBD1 (5 bases). Germline V CDR1 and CDR2: SGHTA, FQGNSA. The CDR3 is made up of 15 amino acids. V lost 5 bases, J lost 5 bases, and 15 bases lay in between. The CDR3 bases are TGTGCCAGCAGCCCGGACAATCTGGGGACCGGGGAGCTGTTTTTT. Its protein product is CASSPDNLGTGELFF.

This clonotype occurred a few times. The rearrangement uses TRBV12-3 or TRBV12-4 and TRBJ1-5; 8 bases are a match to TRBD1. The trim removed 5 bases at V and 2 bases at J, leaving 5 bases unmatched. This CDR3 region has 15 residues. CDR3 protein: CASSPRGPRNQPQHF. The CDR3, as DNA: TGTGCCAGCAGTCCCAGGGGGCCCCGCAATCAGCCCCAGCATTTT.